This record covers a single T cell receptor (beta chain). CDR3 length equals 15 residues. Trimming left V 4 bases short and J 0 bases short, with 12 bases between. In germline, CDR1 is SGHRS, CDR2 YFSETQ. The study ran its PCR with 60 Vbeta and 13 Jbeta primers. This table comes from immunoSEQ multiplex PCR, and its TCRdb copy is limited to in-frame clones, with some not included. This table holds about 160,000 clones, roughly 85% found once. This entry is derived from a study of cytomegalovirus exposure and HLA in healthy donors. The clonotype comes from a man aged 25 to 40 in good health and CMV-seronegative. The chain combines TRBV5-1 with TRBJ2-3, with D uncertain. The sample was PBMCs. The CDR3 reads CASSVTVISTDTQYF. DNA for the CDR3: TGCGCCAGCAGCGTAACAGTAATTAGCACAGATACGCAGTATTTT.